This TCR beta chain was identified during a study of T cell repertoires in cytomegalovirus infection. Study at large: Both a matching HLA type and CMV infection were indicated by public TCR beta signatures. Regarding the study as a whole: HLA-C-restricted CMV clonotypes gave the most frequent clonotype in two of eight donors. Carriers of CMV plus the relevant HLA were identified by cumulative public TCR beta family frequency.

The CDR3 contains 18 residues. Germline V lookup: CDR1 LGHNA, CDR2 YSLEER. The J segment lost 8 bases and the V segment lost 0 bases, leaving 14 bases of the junction unmatched. A single record per CDR3 protein comes from TCRdb applying MiXCR to the reads. The sample includes fewer than 1,000,000 distinct CDR3 sequences, 30% to 40% seen only once; the top ten take over 12%. This clonotype was recorded a few times. Its antigen remains unknown. This clonotype was obtained from a human donor in good health (CMV status not recorded). Some clones in this sample may be carry-over from other donors' samples. Sample: cultured CD8+ T cells from PBMCs, taken from culture after CMV antigen stimulation. The chain employs TRBV4-3 and TRBJ1-4, with 8 bases identical to TRBD1. The CDR3 coding sequence is TGCGCCAGCAGCCAAGATGCTAGGTACGGGACAGGCGTCGAAAAACTGTTTTTT. It encodes CASSQDARYGTGVEKLFF.